Listed below are T cell receptor beta chains from one sample, sequenced in a study of T cell repertoires in cytomegalovirus infection. Their antigen targets remain unknown. TCRdb processed the reads anew with MiXCR; each CDR3 protein has one entry. The sample has hundreds of thousands of distinct CDR3 sequences, more than 40% seen once. Sample: cultured PBMCs, taken from culture after CMV antigen stimulation. These receptors originate from a human donor in good health (CMV status not recorded). Some clones in this sample may be carry-over from other donors' samples. The CDR3 runs from the conserved cysteine through the conserved F or W. D genes are given only for firm matches. Clone size, where shown, is once, few, many, or a class for clones that have expanded.

d_call: -
cdr3_length: 15
j_call: TRBJ1-4
v_call: TRBV7-2
clone_size: many
cdr3_nt: TGTGCCAGCAGCCCGGTTCTCTCAACTAATGAAAAACTGTTTTTT
cdr3_aa: CASSPVLSTNEKLFF

d_call: -
cdr3_length: 12
j_call: TRBJ2-1
v_call: TRBV12-5
clone_size: few
cdr3_nt: TGTGCTAGTGGTTCTGATAGCGCTGAGCAGTTCTTC
cdr3_aa: CASGSDSAEQFF

d_call: -
cdr3_length: 15
j_call: TRBJ2-1
v_call: TRBV20-1
clone_size: -
cdr3_nt: TGCAGTGCTAGTCTGGGTAGTCGCCCCTACAATGAGCAGTTCTTC
cdr3_aa: CSASLGSRPYNEQFF

d_call: -
cdr3_length: 17
j_call: TRBJ1-4
v_call: TRBV12-3/TRBV12-4
clone_size: few
cdr3_nt: TGTGCCAGCAGCCTGGTACCATTCACTGGACTTAATGAAAAACTGTTTTTT
cdr3_aa: CASSLVPFTGLNEKLFF

d_call: TRBD1
cdr3_length: 15
j_call: TRBJ2-1
v_call: TRBV11-2
clone_size: -
cdr3_nt: TGTGCCAGCAGCTTAAGGGACAGGGGGCAGAGTGAGCAGTTCTTC
cdr3_aa: CASSLRDRGQSEQFF

d_call: -
cdr3_length: 12
j_call: TRBJ2-5
v_call: TRBV27
clone_size: -
cdr3_nt: TGTGCCAGCAAGGACTTGGTGGAGACCCAGTACTTC
cdr3_aa: CASKDLVETQYF

d_call: TRBD1
cdr3_length: 12
j_call: TRBJ2-7
v_call: TRBV20-1
clone_size: -
cdr3_nt: TGCAGTGCCAGGACAGGTTTCTACGAGCAGTACTTC
cdr3_aa: CSARTGFYEQYF

d_call: TRBD1
cdr3_length: 17
j_call: TRBJ1-5
v_call: TRBV6-6
clone_size: -
cdr3_nt: TGTGCCAGCAGCAACGCCGGGACAGGGTATAGCAATCAGCCCCAGCATTTT
cdr3_aa: CASSNAGTGYSNQPQHF

d_call: TRBD1
cdr3_length: 19
j_call: TRBJ2-1
v_call: TRBV15
clone_size: -
cdr3_nt: TGTGCCACCAGCAGAGTGGGGTTACAGGGGTTCAAGGCCTACAATGAGCAGTTCTTC
cdr3_aa: CATSRVGLQGFKAYNEQFF

d_call: TRBD1
cdr3_length: 14
j_call: TRBJ2-1
v_call: TRBV7-7
clone_size: few
cdr3_nt: TGTGCCAGCAGCTTAAGGGGACAGGGAAGCGAGCAGTTCTTC
cdr3_aa: CASSLRGQGSEQFF

d_call: -
cdr3_length: 13
j_call: TRBJ2-1
v_call: TRBV6-6
clone_size: -
cdr3_nt: TGTGCCAGCAGTTGGAGTGAACGCAATGAGCAGTTCTTC
cdr3_aa: CASSWSERNEQFF

d_call: -
cdr3_length: 15
j_call: TRBJ2-3
v_call: TRBV2
clone_size: once
cdr3_nt: TGTGCCAGCAGATCCCTTAGCGGTCCCCGGAGCGCGCAGTATTTT
cdr3_aa: CASRSLSGPRSAQYF

d_call: -
cdr3_length: 14
j_call: TRBJ2-7
v_call: TRBV27
clone_size: -
cdr3_nt: TGTGCCAGCAGTTCCATCCTCCTAGGGTACGAGCAGTACTTC
cdr3_aa: CASSSILLGYEQYF

d_call: -
cdr3_length: 11
j_call: TRBJ2-1
v_call: TRBV27
clone_size: -
cdr3_nt: TGTGCCAGCAGTTTCGGGACTGATCAGTTCTTC
cdr3_aa: CASSFGTDQFF

d_call: TRBD2
cdr3_length: 15
j_call: TRBJ2-3
v_call: TRBV7-2
clone_size: many
cdr3_nt: TGTGCCAGCACCGACCGGAGCGGGAGTGGGGATACGCAGTATTTT
cdr3_aa: CASTDRSGSGDTQYF

d_call: -
cdr3_length: 14
j_call: TRBJ1-1
v_call: TRBV7-6
clone_size: -
cdr3_nt: TGTGCCAGCAGCCCGTGGCGGGGGGACACTGAAGCTTTCTTT
cdr3_aa: CASSPWRGDTEAFF

d_call: -
cdr3_length: 13
j_call: TRBJ2-1
v_call: TRBV14
clone_size: -
cdr3_nt: TGTGCCAGCAGCCATTTTGGGGGCTATGAGCAGTTCTTC
cdr3_aa: CASSHFGGYEQFF

d_call: -
cdr3_length: 14
j_call: TRBJ1-6
v_call: TRBV20-1
clone_size: -
cdr3_nt: TGCAGTGCTAGGTCCGGGACACAGAATTCACCCCTCCACTTT
cdr3_aa: CSARSGTQNSPLHF

d_call: -
cdr3_length: 15
j_call: TRBJ2-3
v_call: TRBV11-2
clone_size: -
cdr3_nt: TGTGCCAGCAGCCAGGAGGTGGGGGGCCTGGATACGCAGTATTTT
cdr3_aa: CASSQEVGGLDTQYF

d_call: TRBD1
cdr3_length: 17
j_call: TRBJ1-2
v_call: TRBV6-6
clone_size: -
cdr3_nt: TGTGCCAGCGGTAGGAGGGAGACAGGGAACTATAACTATGGCTACACCTTC
cdr3_aa: CASGRRETGNYNYGYTF

d_call: TRBD1
cdr3_length: 15
j_call: TRBJ2-3
v_call: TRBV12-3/TRBV12-4
clone_size: -
cdr3_nt: TGTGCCAGCAGTTTCACAGACAGGGGATCAGATACGCAGTATTTT
cdr3_aa: CASSFTDRGSDTQYF

d_call: -
cdr3_length: 13
j_call: TRBJ2-3
v_call: TRBV29-1
clone_size: -
cdr3_nt: TGCAGCGGGAACAGGGAACCCACAGATACGCAGTATTTT
cdr3_aa: CSGNREPTDTQYF

d_call: TRBD2
cdr3_length: 16
j_call: TRBJ2-1
v_call: TRBV4-3
clone_size: -
cdr3_nt: TGCGCCAGCAGCCAAGAAAAGACTAGCGGGACGGGTGAGCAGTTCTTC
cdr3_aa: CASSQEKTSGTGEQFF

d_call: TRBD2
cdr3_length: 19
j_call: TRBJ2-3
v_call: TRBV4-3
clone_size: few
cdr3_nt: TGCGCCAGCAGCCAAGATAGGGGGGGACTAGCGGGAGAGATAGATACGCAGTATTTT
cdr3_aa: CASSQDRGGLAGEIDTQYF

d_call: -
cdr3_length: 11
j_call: TRBJ2-7
v_call: TRBV12-3/TRBV12-4
clone_size: few
cdr3_nt: TGTGCCACTGGTCGGGGGAGCGAGCAGTACTTC
cdr3_aa: CATGRGSEQYF

d_call: -
cdr3_length: 14
j_call: TRBJ1-2
v_call: TRBV7-2
clone_size: -
cdr3_nt: TGTGCCAGCAGCCAAGGAGGGGCGTACTATGGCTACACCTTC
cdr3_aa: CASSQGGAYYGYTF

d_call: -
cdr3_length: 15
j_call: TRBJ1-5
v_call: TRBV6-6
clone_size: -
cdr3_nt: TGTGCCAGCAGTTACCCTACGGAAGGCAATCAGCCCCAGCATTTT
cdr3_aa: CASSYPTEGNQPQHF

d_call: -
cdr3_length: 15
j_call: TRBJ2-2
v_call: TRBV11-2
clone_size: -
cdr3_nt: TGTGCCAGCAGCTTAGATATAGGCAACACCGGGGAGCTGTTTTTT
cdr3_aa: CASSLDIGNTGELFF

d_call: -
cdr3_length: 16
j_call: TRBJ1-4
v_call: TRBV2
clone_size: few
cdr3_nt: TGTGCCAGCAGTGAAGTGGGTCGGGCAGGGAATGAAAAACTGTTTTTT
cdr3_aa: CASSEVGRAGNEKLFF

d_call: TRBD1
cdr3_length: 15
j_call: TRBJ2-7
v_call: TRBV7-2
clone_size: -
cdr3_nt: TGTGCCAGCAGTTTACGGACAGGGGAATCCTACGAGCAGTACTTC
cdr3_aa: CASSLRTGESYEQYF

d_call: TRBD1
cdr3_length: 15
j_call: TRBJ2-7
v_call: TRBV20-1
clone_size: -
cdr3_nt: TGCAGTGCTAGAGATCCGGGACAGAGCTCCTACGAGCAGTACTTC
cdr3_aa: CSARDPGQSSYEQYF

d_call: TRBD1
cdr3_length: 14
j_call: TRBJ1-1
v_call: TRBV19
clone_size: once
cdr3_nt: TGTGCCAGTAGTAGACGGACAGGAAAGATTGAAGCTTTCTTT
cdr3_aa: CASSRRTGKIEAFF

d_call: -
cdr3_length: 16
j_call: TRBJ1-4
v_call: TRBV12-3/TRBV12-4
clone_size: -
cdr3_nt: TGTGCCAGCAGTCTAGGGGGGACAACAGGGACGGAAAAACTGTTTTTT
cdr3_aa: CASSLGGTTGTEKLFF

d_call: TRBD2
cdr3_length: 15
j_call: TRBJ2-6
v_call: TRBV5-1
clone_size: few
cdr3_nt: TGCGCCAGCAGCTGGGAGGGGACTGGGGCCAACGTCCTGACTTTC
cdr3_aa: CASSWEGTGANVLTF

d_call: -
cdr3_length: 13
j_call: TRBJ2-5
v_call: TRBV7-9
clone_size: -
cdr3_nt: TGTGCCAGCAGTTCCGGCGACGAGGAGACCCAGTACTTC
cdr3_aa: CASSSGDEETQYF

d_call: TRBD1
cdr3_length: 13
j_call: TRBJ2-5
v_call: TRBV19
clone_size: few
cdr3_nt: TGTGCCAGTAGCGGACAGGGTAGGGAGACCCAGTACTTC
cdr3_aa: CASSGQGRETQYF

d_call: TRBD1
cdr3_length: 13
j_call: TRBJ1-5
v_call: TRBV20-1
clone_size: -
cdr3_nt: TGCAGTGTCTGGCAGGGGGCCGGTCAGCCCCAGCATTTT
cdr3_aa: CSVWQGAGQPQHF

d_call: -
cdr3_length: 13
j_call: TRBJ2-2
v_call: TRBV5-4
clone_size: -
cdr3_nt: TGTGCCAGCAGCTTGGGAGACACCGGGGAGCTGTTTTTT
cdr3_aa: CASSLGDTGELFF

d_call: TRBD2
cdr3_length: 17
j_call: TRBJ2-1
v_call: TRBV7-2
clone_size: -
cdr3_nt: TGTGCCAGCAGCTTAGTACTAGCGGGCCGCCGGGGGTATGAGCAGTTCTTC
cdr3_aa: CASSLVLAGRRGYEQFF

d_call: -
cdr3_length: 14
j_call: TRBJ2-7
v_call: TRBV2
clone_size: -
cdr3_nt: TGTGCCAGCAGTGAAGCTGATGGGATCTACGAGCAGTACTTC
cdr3_aa: CASSEADGIYEQYF

d_call: TRBD2
cdr3_length: 17
j_call: TRBJ2-7
v_call: TRBV7-2
clone_size: many
cdr3_nt: TGTGCCAGCAGCTTAGGTTCTAGCGGGAGGATTCCCTACGAGCAGTACTTC
cdr3_aa: CASSLGSSGRIPYEQYF

d_call: TRBD2
cdr3_length: 18
j_call: TRBJ2-3
v_call: TRBV6-5
clone_size: -
cdr3_nt: TGTGCCAGCAGTTACCGTCTCATGGCGGGAGGGCCTGAGGATACGCAGTATTTT
cdr3_aa: CASSYRLMAGGPEDTQYF

d_call: -
cdr3_length: 17
j_call: TRBJ2-3
v_call: TRBV7-8
clone_size: -
cdr3_nt: TGTGCCAGCAGAATTAAAAGGGGGGGCGGCTGGCGGGATACGCAGTATTTT
cdr3_aa: CASRIKRGGGWRDTQYF